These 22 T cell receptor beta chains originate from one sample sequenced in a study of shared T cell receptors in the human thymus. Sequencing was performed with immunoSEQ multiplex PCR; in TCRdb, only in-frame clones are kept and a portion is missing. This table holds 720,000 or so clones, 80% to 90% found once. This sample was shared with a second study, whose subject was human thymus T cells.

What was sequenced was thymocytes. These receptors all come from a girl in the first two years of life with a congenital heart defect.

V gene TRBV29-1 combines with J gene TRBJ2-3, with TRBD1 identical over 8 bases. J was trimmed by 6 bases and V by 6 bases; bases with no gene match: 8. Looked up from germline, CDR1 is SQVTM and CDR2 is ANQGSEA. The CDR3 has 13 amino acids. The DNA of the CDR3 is TGCAGCGTCAGGGGGCGGATGGGGGATACGCAGTATTTT. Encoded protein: CSVRGRMGDTQYF.

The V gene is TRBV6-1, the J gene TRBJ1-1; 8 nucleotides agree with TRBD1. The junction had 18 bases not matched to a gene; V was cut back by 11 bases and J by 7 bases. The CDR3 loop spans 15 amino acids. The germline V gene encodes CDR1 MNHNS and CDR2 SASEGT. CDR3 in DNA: TGTGCCGTACAGGGGGTCCGAAATGGATGGATTGAAGCTTTCTTT. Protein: CAVQGVRNGWIEAFF.

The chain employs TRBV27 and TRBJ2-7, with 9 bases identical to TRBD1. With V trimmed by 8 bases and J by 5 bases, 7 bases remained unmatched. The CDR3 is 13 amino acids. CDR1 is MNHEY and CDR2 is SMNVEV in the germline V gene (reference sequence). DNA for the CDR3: TGTGCCAGCCGGGACAGGGTGCATCACGAGCAGTACTTC. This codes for CASRDRVHHEQYF.

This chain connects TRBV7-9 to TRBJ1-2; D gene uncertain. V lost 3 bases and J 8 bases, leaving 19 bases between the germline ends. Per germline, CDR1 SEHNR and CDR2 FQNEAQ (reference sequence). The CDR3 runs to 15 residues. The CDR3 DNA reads TGTGCCAGCAGCTTGGCTGACGCTCCCAGCAGGGGCTACACCTTC. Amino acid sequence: CASSLADAPSRGYTF.

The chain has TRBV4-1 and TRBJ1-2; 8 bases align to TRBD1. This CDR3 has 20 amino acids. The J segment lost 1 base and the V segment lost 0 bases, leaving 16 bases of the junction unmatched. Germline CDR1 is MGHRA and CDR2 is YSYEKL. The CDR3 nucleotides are TGCGCCAGCAGCCAAGACGAAACGGGGACAGGAAACACCCTTAACTATGGCTACACCTTC. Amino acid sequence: CASSQDETGTGNTLNYGYTF.

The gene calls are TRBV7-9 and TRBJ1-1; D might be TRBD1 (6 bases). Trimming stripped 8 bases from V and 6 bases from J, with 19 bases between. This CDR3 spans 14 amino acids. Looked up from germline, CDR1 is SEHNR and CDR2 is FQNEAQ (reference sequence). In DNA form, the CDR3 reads TGTGCCAGCTCCGGGGGGGGCAGTGAGCCTGAAGCTTTCTTT. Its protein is CASSGGGSEPEAFF.

CDR3 sequence reads: CASSYPGQLTGELFF. CDR3 coding DNA: TGTGCCAGCAGTTACCCCGGACAGCTTACCGGGGAGCTGTTTTTT. V is TRBV6-6 and J is TRBJ2-2, with TRBD1 as a possible D gene (6 bases). Germline loops: CDR1 MNHNY, CDR2 SVGAGI (reference sequence). Trimming left V 2 bases short and J 5 bases short, with 12 bases between. The CDR3 spans 15 residues.

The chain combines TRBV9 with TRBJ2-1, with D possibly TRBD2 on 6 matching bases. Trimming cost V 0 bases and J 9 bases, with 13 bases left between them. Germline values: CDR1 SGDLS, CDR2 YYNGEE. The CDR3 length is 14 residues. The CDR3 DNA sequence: TGTGCCAGCAGCGTAGGGAGGGGTAGGGGTGAGCAGTTCTTC. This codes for CASSVGRGRGEQFF.

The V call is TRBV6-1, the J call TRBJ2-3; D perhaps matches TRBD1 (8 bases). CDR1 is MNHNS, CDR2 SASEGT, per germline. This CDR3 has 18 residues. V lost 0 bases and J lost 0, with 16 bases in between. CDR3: CASSEAYRGGVSTDTQYF. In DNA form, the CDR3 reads TGTGCCAGCAGTGAAGCGTACAGGGGGGGGGTGAGCACAGATACGCAGTATTTT.

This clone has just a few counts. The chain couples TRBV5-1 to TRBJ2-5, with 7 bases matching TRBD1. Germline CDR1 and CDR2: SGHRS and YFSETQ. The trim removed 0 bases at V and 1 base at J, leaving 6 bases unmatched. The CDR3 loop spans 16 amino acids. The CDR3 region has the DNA TGCGCCAGCAGCTTGGGACAGGGTCTTTTCCAAGAGACCCAGTACTTC. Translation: CASSLGQGLFQETQYF.

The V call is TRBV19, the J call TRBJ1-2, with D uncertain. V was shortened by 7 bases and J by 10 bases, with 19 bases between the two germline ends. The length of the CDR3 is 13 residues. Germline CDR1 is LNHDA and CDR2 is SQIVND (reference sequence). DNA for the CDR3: TGTGCCAGTATTGGTCCAAGGCAGGTAGACTACACCTTC. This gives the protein CASIGPRQVDYTF. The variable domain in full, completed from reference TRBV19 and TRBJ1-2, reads DGGITQSPKYLFRKEGQNVTLSCEQNLNHDAMYWYRQDPGQGLRLIYYSQIVNDFQKGDIAEGYSVSREKKESFPLTVTSAQKNPTAFYLCASIGPRQVDYTFGSGTRLTVV.

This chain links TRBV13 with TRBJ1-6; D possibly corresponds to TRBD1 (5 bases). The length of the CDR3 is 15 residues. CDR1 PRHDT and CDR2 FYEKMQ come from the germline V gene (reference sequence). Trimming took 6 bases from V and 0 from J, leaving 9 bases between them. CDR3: CASRLGGSYNSPLHF. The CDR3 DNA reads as TGTGCCAGCAGGCTGGGGGGCTCCTATAATTCACCCCTCCACTTT.

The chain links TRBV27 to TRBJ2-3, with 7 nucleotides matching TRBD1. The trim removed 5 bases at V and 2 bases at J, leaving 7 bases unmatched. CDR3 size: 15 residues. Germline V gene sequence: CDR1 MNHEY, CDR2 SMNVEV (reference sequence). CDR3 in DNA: TGTGCCAGCAGTCCCACAGGGGCTTTCACAGATACGCAGTATTTT. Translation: CASSPTGAFTDTQYF.

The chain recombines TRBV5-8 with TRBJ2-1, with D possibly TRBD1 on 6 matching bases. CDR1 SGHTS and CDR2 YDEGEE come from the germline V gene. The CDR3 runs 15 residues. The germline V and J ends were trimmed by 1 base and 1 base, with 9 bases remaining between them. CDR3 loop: CASSLWGPSYNEQFF. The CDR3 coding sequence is TGTGCCAGCAGCTTGTGGGGGCCATCCTACAATGAGCAGTTCTTC.

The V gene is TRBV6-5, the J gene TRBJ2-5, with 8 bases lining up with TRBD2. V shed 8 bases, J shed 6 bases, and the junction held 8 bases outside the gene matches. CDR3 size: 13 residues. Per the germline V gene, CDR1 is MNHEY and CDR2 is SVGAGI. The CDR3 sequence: CASHAGGSQTQYF. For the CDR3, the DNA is TGTGCCAGCCATGCGGGGGGCAGCCAGACCCAGTACTTC.

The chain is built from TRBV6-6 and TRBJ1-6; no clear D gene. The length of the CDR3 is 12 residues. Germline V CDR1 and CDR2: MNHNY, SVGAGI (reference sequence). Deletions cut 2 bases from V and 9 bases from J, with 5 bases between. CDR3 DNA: TGTGCCAGCAGTTACGAGGGTTCACCCCTCCACTTT. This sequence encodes CASSYEGSPLHF.

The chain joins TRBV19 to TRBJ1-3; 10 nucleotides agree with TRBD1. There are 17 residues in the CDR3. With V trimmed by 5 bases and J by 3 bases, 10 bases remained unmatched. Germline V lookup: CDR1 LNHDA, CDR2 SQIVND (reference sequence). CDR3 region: CASSSSRTGGHGNTIYF. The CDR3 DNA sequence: TGTGCCAGTAGTTCCTCTAGGACAGGGGGGCATGGAAACACCATATATTTT.

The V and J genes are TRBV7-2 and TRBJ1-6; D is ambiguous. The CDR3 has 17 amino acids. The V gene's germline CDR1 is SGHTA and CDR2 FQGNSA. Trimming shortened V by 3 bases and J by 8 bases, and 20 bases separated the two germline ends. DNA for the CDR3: TGTGCCAGCAGCTTCTCCGCCACACGGGTCGAGGATTCACCCCTCCACTTT. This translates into CASSFSATRVEDSPLHF.

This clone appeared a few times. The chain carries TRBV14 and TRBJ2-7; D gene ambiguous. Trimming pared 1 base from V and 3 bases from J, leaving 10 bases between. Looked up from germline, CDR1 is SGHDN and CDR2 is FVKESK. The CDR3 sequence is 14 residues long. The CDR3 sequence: CASSQARQIYEQYF. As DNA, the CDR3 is TGTGCCAGCAGCCAAGCGCGGCAAATCTACGAGCAGTACTTC.

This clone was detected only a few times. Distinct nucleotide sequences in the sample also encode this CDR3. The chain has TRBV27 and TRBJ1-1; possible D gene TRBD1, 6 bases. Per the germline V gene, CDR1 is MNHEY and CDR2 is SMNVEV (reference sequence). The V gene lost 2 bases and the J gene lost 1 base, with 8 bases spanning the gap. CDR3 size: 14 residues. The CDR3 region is CASSLGGQNTEAFF. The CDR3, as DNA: TGTGCCAGCAGTTTAGGGGGACAGAACACTGAAGCTTTCTTT.

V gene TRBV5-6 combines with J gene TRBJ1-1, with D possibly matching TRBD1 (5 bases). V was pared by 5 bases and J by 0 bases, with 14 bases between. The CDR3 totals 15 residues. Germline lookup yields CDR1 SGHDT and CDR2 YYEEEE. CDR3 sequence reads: CASRPDSYMNTEAFF. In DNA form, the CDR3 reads TGTGCCAGCAGGCCTGACAGTTACATGAACACTGAAGCTTTCTTT.

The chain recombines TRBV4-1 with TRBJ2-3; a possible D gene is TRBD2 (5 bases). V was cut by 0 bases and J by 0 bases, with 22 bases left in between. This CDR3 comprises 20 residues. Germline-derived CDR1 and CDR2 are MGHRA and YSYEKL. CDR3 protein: CASSQDRAGKPSSSTDTQYF. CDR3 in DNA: TGCGCCAGCAGCCAAGATAGGGCCGGGAAGCCCTCCTCTAGCACAGATACGCAGTATTTT.